Listed below are T cell receptor beta chains from one sample, sequenced in a study of blood T cell repertoires in COVID-19. The repertoire was sequenced with immunoSEQ multiplex PCR; TCRdb's copy has only in-frame clones and lacks some. The profile covers over 15,000 clones, with around 88% appearing a single time and 12% taken by the ten largest. Sequenced material: peripheral blood. The receptors stem from a human donor in a cohort sampled during active COVID-19. The CDR3 runs from the conserved cysteine through the conserved F or W. The order of the fields is V gene, J gene, D gene, clone size, CDR3 protein, CDR3 DNA. D genes are given only for firm matches. Rows give clone size only sometimes, using once, few, many, or a class for an expanded clone.

v_gene: TRBV28; j_gene: TRBJ2-3; d_gene: .; abundance: once; CDR3aa: CASSPPRADTQYF; CDR3nt: TGTGCCAGCAGCCCTCCCAGGGCAGATACGCAGTATTTT
v_gene: TRBV7-2; j_gene: TRBJ2-2; d_gene: TRBD2; abundance: .; CDR3aa: CASSLVAGGDTGELFF; CDR3nt: TGTGCCAGCAGCTTAGTGGCCGGGGGGGACACCGGGGAGCTGTTTTTT
v_gene: TRBV28; j_gene: TRBJ1-2; d_gene: .; abundance: .; CDR3aa: CASSSPILTQHYGYTF; CDR3nt: TGTGCCAGCAGTTCTCCTATCCTGACTCAGCACTATGGCTACACCTTC
v_gene: TRBV6-5; j_gene: TRBJ2-7; d_gene: .; abundance: .; CDR3aa: CASSQGDEQYF; CDR3nt: TGTGCCAGCAGCCAAGGGGACGAGCAGTACTTC
v_gene: TRBV21-1; j_gene: TRBJ2-1; d_gene: .; abundance: .; CDR3aa: CASSGGPSEDFYNEQFF; CDR3nt: TGTGCCAGCAGCGGAGGACCATCCGAGGACTTTTACAATGAGCAGTTCTTC
v_gene: TRBV10-2; j_gene: TRBJ2-1; d_gene: TRBD2; abundance: once; CDR3aa: CASSESPGLVGYNEQFF; CDR3nt: TGCGCCAGCAGTGAGTCCCCGGGACTAGTGGGGTACAATGAGCAGTTCTTC
v_gene: TRBV7-6; j_gene: TRBJ1-1; d_gene: TRBD1; abundance: .; CDR3aa: CASSLRTGENTEAFF; CDR3nt: TGTGCCAGCAGCCTCCGGACAGGGGAGAACACTGAAGCTTTCTTT
v_gene: TRBV3-1/TRBV3-2; j_gene: TRBJ2-2; d_gene: .; abundance: once; CDR3aa: CASSQLGQTNTGELFF; CDR3nt: TGTGCCAGCAGCCAACTTGGACAGACGAACACCGGGGAGCTGTTTTTT
v_gene: TRBV29-1; j_gene: TRBJ1-1; d_gene: TRBD1; abundance: .; CDR3aa: CSVHWTGRAGAFF; CDR3nt: TGCAGCGTACATTGGACAGGGCGTGCGGGAGCTTTCTTT
v_gene: TRBV4-3; j_gene: TRBJ2-7; d_gene: TRBD1; abundance: .; CDR3aa: CASSQDRGSYEQYF; CDR3nt: TGCGCCAGCAGCCAGGACAGGGGTTCCTACGAGCAGTACTTC
v_gene: TRBV6-5; j_gene: TRBJ1-2; d_gene: .; abundance: once; CDR3aa: CASSYSSRGGVYGYTF; CDR3nt: TGTGCCAGCAGTTACTCGAGCAGGGGTGGGGTCTATGGCTACACCTTC
v_gene: TRBV7-2; j_gene: TRBJ2-5; d_gene: .; abundance: .; CDR3aa: CASSLSLGRGQETQYF; CDR3nt: TGTGCCAGCAGCTTGAGCCTGGGCAGGGGCCAAGAGACCCAGTACTTC
v_gene: TRBV2; j_gene: TRBJ2-7; d_gene: TRBD1; abundance: .; CDR3aa: CASSGQGTYEQYF; CDR3nt: TGTGCCAGCAGTGGACAGGGAACCTACGAGCAGTACTTC
v_gene: TRBV6-6; j_gene: TRBJ2-1; d_gene: TRBD2; abundance: .; CDR3aa: CASSRSGTSGAYNEQFF; CDR3nt: TGTGCCAGCAGTCGATCCGGGACTAGCGGGGCCTACAATGAGCAGTTCTTC
v_gene: TRBV19; j_gene: TRBJ2-2; d_gene: TRBD1; abundance: .; CDR3aa: CASSVRTGGTGELFF; CDR3nt: TGTGCCAGTAGTGTCAGGACAGGGGGCACCGGGGAGCTGTTTTTT
v_gene: TRBV7-9; j_gene: TRBJ1-4; d_gene: .; abundance: .; CDR3aa: CASSSNQGGTNEKLFF; CDR3nt: TGTGCCAGCAGCTCTAACCAGGGTGGCACTAATGAAAAACTGTTTTTT
v_gene: TRBV6-2/TRBV6-3; j_gene: TRBJ2-4; d_gene: TRBD2; abundance: .; CDR3aa: CASSPTSGAIQYF; CDR3nt: TGTGCCAGCAGTCCAACTAGCGGGGCCATTCAGTACTTC